The clone carrying this TCR beta chain showed up many times. This sample was included in a study of T cell repertoires in cytomegalovirus infection. TCRdb re-called the reads with MiXCR, one entry per CDR3 protein. The sample lists under 200,000 distinct CDR3 sequences; 9.5% were seen once. In germline, CDR1 is MDHEN, CDR2 SYDVKM. V shed 2 bases and J shed 6 bases, with 16 bases lying between them. This CDR3 has 15 amino acids. The clonotype comes from a human donor in good health (CMV status not recorded). Some clones in this sample may be carry-over from other donors' samples. Sequencing used PBMCs. The chain is built from TRBV28 and TRBJ1-2, with TRBD1 as a possible D gene (6 bases). The CDR3 DNA sequence: TGTGCCAGCAGTTTAAGCCTAACAGGGAGTCATGGCTACACCTTC. This encodes CASSLSLTGSHGYTF.